These 2 T cell receptor beta chains share one sample of origin, sequenced in a study of blood T cells in healthy people across ages. A second PCR of 7 to 11 cycles used a sample-barcoded 5' primer and a J-beta primer mix. TCRdb reanalysed the 5' RACE reads using MiXCR and keeps one entry per CDR3 protein. Of roughly 1 million distinct CDR3 sequences in the sample, approximately 25% were seen once. The data were also submitted as part of a second study, on T cells of mothers and their children.

The source material was blood. The receptors were sampled from a girl aged 2 to 9 in good health.

This clonotype was found a few times. The DNA for the CDR3 is TGTGCCAGCAGCTTAGGAGTGGAGAGAGGGAACATTCAGTACTTC. It translates to CASSLGVERGNIQYF. This chain uses TRBV7-2 with TRBJ2-4; D is perhaps TRBD2 (5 bases). The CDR3 totals 15 residues. Deletions cut 1 base from V and 7 bases from J, with 14 bases between. Germline CDR1 and CDR2: SGHTA and FQGNSA.

A few counts support this clonotype. J is TRBJ1-1 and V is TRBV29-1, with D uncertain. The CDR3 consists of 14 residues. Deletions cut 0 bases from V and 1 base from J, with 9 bases between. The germline CDR1 and CDR2 sequences are SQVTM and ANQGSEA. CDR3 loop: CSVEDLSENTEAFF. The CDR3 DNA reads TGCAGCGTTGAAGATCTTAGTGAGAACACTGAAGCTTTCTTT.